A selection of T cell receptor beta chains follows, all from one sample in a study of vaccination effects on CD4 cells after COVID-19. TCRdb keeps only in-frame clones here, not all; method: immunoSEQ multiplex PCR. The sample lists 52,000 or so clones; 55% to 75% were seen once. These receptors have no known antigen. Sequenced here: CD4+ T cells from PBMCs cultured with SARS-CoV-2 spike peptides, sampled before COVID-19 vaccination. All receptors come from a human donor who received a COVID-19 vaccine. Each CDR3 is given without its conserved first and last residue. Each record gives: J gene, V gene, D gene, CDR3 protein. The D gene is left open where the match is weak.

TRBJ2-7 | TRBV11-2 | . | ASSLERGQPYEQY
TRBJ2-3 | TRBV5-1 | TRBD2 | ASSLAGLAGVTDTQY
TRBJ2-6 | TRBV3-1/TRBV3-2 | . | ASSQAAVPSGANVLT
TRBJ2-2 | TRBV18 | TRBD1 | ASSPRQGRGNTGELF
TRBJ2-1 | TRBV7-9 | TRBD2 | ASSQGTRRDNEQF
TRBJ2-7 | TRBV19 | TRBD2 | ASSGGLAGTYEQY
TRBJ1-4 | TRBV5-6 | . | ASSLPGAGEKLF
TRBJ1-1 | TRBV30 | . | AWRSIGGTAEAF
TRBJ1-1 | TRBV5-1 | . | ASSEETQGLGNTEAF
TRBJ2-5 | TRBV7-9 | . | ASSLGVREETQY
TRBJ1-1 | TRBV6-5 | . | ASRRGTEAF
TRBJ1-2 | TRBV30 | . | AWSGSRRYGYT
TRBJ2-5 | TRBV4-1 | TRBD1 | ASSQDLGQGAIIEETQY
TRBJ1-5 | TRBV19 | . | ASSERYNQPQH
TRBJ1-4 | TRBV28 | . | ASGGEHEKLF
TRBJ1-3 | TRBV9 | . | ASSVDGNSGNTIY
TRBJ2-1 | TRBV6-5 | . | ASRQREGAYNEQF
TRBJ2-1 | TRBV7-2 | . | ASSSTGAVGNEQF
TRBJ2-4 | TRBV4-2 | . | ASSQDWGGAKNIQY
TRBJ2-3 | TRBV9 | . | ASSAVGGDTQY
TRBJ2-3 | TRBV7-7 | TRBD1 | ASSRDRGLSTQY
TRBJ2-1 | TRBV7-9 | . | ASMARNEQF
TRBJ1-5 | TRBV2 | . | ASSEALFQPQH
TRBJ2-1 | TRBV27 | TRBD2 | ASRGKAGTPLNEQF
TRBJ1-5 | TRBV7-2 | TRBD1 | ASSGQGNQPQH
TRBJ2-7 | TRBV28 | . | ASSLRGGASYEQY
TRBJ2-7 | TRBV18 | TRBD1 | ASSPSGTGTIYEQY
TRBJ1-1 | TRBV7-8 | . | ASSLFRKDTEAF
TRBJ2-7 | TRBV19 | . | ASSRGAGTYEQY
TRBJ2-7 | TRBV28 | . | ASSWRRDISYEQY
TRBJ2-3 | TRBV6-1 | . | ASSEGFMAAATQY
TRBJ1-4 | TRBV3-1/TRBV3-2 | . | ASSQERHGLF
TRBJ2-3 | TRBV6-1 | . | ASSEYTGTTDTQY
TRBJ2-1 | TRBV20-1 | TRBD1 | SASRSGQGASDEQF
TRBJ1-5 | TRBV7-2 | TRBD1 | ASSPRGSNQPQH
TRBJ2-3 | TRBV5-1 | . | ASSLKRQAGSSTDTQY
TRBJ1-2 | TRBV4-2 | . | ASSHEKPTGAYGYT
TRBJ2-3 | TRBV5-4 | TRBD2 | ASSLTTSGGHTDTQY
TRBJ2-1 | TRBV3-1/TRBV3-2 | TRBD1 | ASSPGTALNYNEQF
TRBJ1-6 | TRBV6-5 | TRBD1 | ASSSYRGPNSPLH
TRBJ2-7 | TRBV18 | TRBD1 | ASSPVQGNEQY
TRBJ2-2 | TRBV4-1 | TRBD1 | ASSQVVSGTGGGELF